Listed here is a single T cell receptor (beta chain). This clonotype was detected ten times or more. No cognate antigen has been identified for it. No qualities accompany the bases; no much larger clone lies one base away. The data belong to a study of CD8 T cells in ankylosing spondylitis listed by TCRdb under 2017. Broadly, across the study: T cell receptor beta repertoires were profiled in healthy donors and ankylosing spondylitis patients so that disease-linked TCR variants could be found. The full study cohort was made up of 25 ankylosing spondylitis patients and about a hundred healthy donors. Samples of peripheral blood were taken, and for ankylosing spondylitis patients, synovial fluid was collected as well.

Sequenced on an Illumina HiSeq 2500. TCR beta libraries were prepared by quantitative 5'-RACE with molecular barcodes. Per the source publication's procedure: To identify disease-linked TCR variants, a new computational method was used, one built on a probabilistic model of VDJ rearrangement. TCRdb reanalyzed the raw reads on its own, using fastp at Q25 for trimming and MiXCR for clone calling, and kept in-frame beta chains. One record per CDR3 amino acid sequence lists the most common genes and DNA. V and J calls and clone size were set by TCRdb, not the authors. The sample table shows just over 300,000 distinct CDR3 sequences, and roughly 20% are seen once. The leading ten clones occupy 3% to 4% of the sample. What the authors observed across the whole study: The disease-linked clones showed a CD8+ phenotype and occurred at relatively low frequencies in peripheral blood. Some motif variants were previously reported in synovial fluid and blood of reactive arthritis patients, suggesting common disease-initiation mechanisms. Blood from ankylosing spondylitis patients appeared to be characterized by a TCR beta motif composed of under 10 highly homologous amino acid variants. Significant enrichment of the disease-linked clones was reported in matched synovial fluid samples from ankylosing spondylitis patients.

At the junction V is shortened by 6 bases and J by 3 bases, with 18 bases in between. Based on the germline V gene (reference sequence), the CDR1 and CDR2 sequences are DFQATT and SNEGSKA. From the cysteine up to the phenylalanine, the CDR3 has a length of 15 residues. The sequence is cut down to CDR3 DNA, 45 bases in frame from base 1. The source material was blood, either unsorted or a sorted T cell fraction (not recorded which). Rearrangement joined TRBV20-1 to TRBJ2-1, with a tentative D gene TRBD2 over 6 matching bases. The TCR was taken from a female donor with ankylosing spondylitis or in good health (not recorded which). This receptor has the CDR3 CSASLWMEGYNEQFF. The sequenced DNA is TGCAGTGCCAGCCTCTGGATGGAGGGCTACAATGAGCAGTTCTTC.